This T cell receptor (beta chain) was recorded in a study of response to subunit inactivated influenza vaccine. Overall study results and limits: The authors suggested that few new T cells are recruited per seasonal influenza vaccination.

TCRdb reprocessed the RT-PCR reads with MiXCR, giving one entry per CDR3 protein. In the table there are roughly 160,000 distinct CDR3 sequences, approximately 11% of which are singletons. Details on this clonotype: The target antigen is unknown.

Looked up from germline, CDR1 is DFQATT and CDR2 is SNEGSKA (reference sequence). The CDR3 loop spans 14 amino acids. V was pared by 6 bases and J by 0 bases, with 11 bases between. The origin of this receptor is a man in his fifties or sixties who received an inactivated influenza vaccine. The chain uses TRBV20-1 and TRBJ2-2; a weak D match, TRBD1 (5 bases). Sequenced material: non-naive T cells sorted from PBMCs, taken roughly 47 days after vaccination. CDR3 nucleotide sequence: TGCAGTGCGACGCGACAGTCGAACACCGGGGAGCTGTTTTTT. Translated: CSATRQSNTGELFF.